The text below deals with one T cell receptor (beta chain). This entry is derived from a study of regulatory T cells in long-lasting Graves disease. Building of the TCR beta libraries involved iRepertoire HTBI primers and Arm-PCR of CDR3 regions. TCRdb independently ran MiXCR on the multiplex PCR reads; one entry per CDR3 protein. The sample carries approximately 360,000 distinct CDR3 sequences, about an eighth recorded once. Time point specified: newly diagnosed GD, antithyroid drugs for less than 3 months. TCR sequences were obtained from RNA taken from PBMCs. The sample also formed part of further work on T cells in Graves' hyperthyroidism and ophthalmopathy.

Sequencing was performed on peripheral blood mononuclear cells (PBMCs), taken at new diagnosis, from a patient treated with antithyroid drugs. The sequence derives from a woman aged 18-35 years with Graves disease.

CDR3 protein: CASTRWVGGSEQYF. For the CDR3, the DNA is TGTGCCAGCACGCGTTGGGTAGGGGGTAGCGAGCAGTACTTC. This rearrangement joins TRBV6-2 or TRBV6-3 to TRBJ2-7; perhaps TRBD1 as D (6 bases). This CDR3 is built from 14 residues. The V and J ends lost 7 bases and 6 bases respectively, with 19 bases between them. Germline values: CDR1 MNHEY, CDR2 SVGEGT.